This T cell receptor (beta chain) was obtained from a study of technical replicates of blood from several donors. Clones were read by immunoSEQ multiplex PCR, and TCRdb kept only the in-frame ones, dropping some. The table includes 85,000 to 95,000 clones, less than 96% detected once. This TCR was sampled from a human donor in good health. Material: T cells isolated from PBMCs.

CDR3 bases: TGTGCCAGCAGCTTGGAGTGGACAGCCTCCTTTACCTACGAGCAGTACTTC. Its protein product is CASSLEWTASFTYEQYF. The gene calls are TRBV5-5 and TRBJ2-7, with D tentatively TRBD1 (6 bases). This CDR3 has 17 amino acids. From germline, CDR1 is SGHKS and CDR2 YYEKEE (reference sequence). Trimming shortened V by 0 bases and J by 2 bases, and 18 bases separated the two germline ends.